This T cell receptor (beta chain) is drawn from a study of molecular identifiers for immune sequencing clone quantification. Regarding the study as a whole: The share of molecules held by clones above 20 RNA copies was over 99% in effector cells and under 1% in naive cells. Shared barcodes on identical TCR molecules could underestimate the sizes of highly expanded clones.

The germline V gene encodes CDR1 SGHAT and CDR2 FQDESV (reference sequence). This CDR3 region has 13 residues. Only a few counts were recorded for this clonotype. Its matching antigen is unknown. TCR libraries were built in bulk with a published protocol and specific TCR primers. Using its own MiXCR run on the PCR reads, TCRdb lists one record per CDR3 protein. Among over 600,000 distinct CDR3 sequences listed, approximately 20% were seen once. The sequence was obtained from a human donor in good health. Some libraries in this study had Jurkat cell RNA spiked in. The chain has TRBV11-1 and TRBJ2-7; D call uncertain. Sequenced: naive CD8+ T cells from blood, with Jurkat cell RNA spiked in. Subset of the sample: FACS-sorted CD8+CD4-CCR7+CD45RA+ naive T cells. The CDR3 protein is CPPGPAGRREQYF. CDR3 bases: TGTCCTCCTGGCCCCGCCGGCAGAAGGGAGCAGTACTTC.